The 22 T cell receptor beta chains listed next were all sequenced from one sample in a study of molecular identifiers for immune sequencing clone quantification (dated by TCRdb to the late 2010s). Receptor libraries were prepared by PCR. The data were produced on an Illumina HiSeq 4000. TCRdb reprocessed the public reads (quality trimming at Q25 with fastp, clone calling with MiXCR) and kept in-frame beta chains. Each CDR3 protein appears once, grouped with its most common genes and DNA. The sample contains over 600,000 distinct CDR3 sequences, just under 20% of them found a single time. The ten largest make up roughly 0.9% of the sample. The sample was naive CD8+ T cells from blood, with Jurkat cell RNA spiked in. The cell subset or site label on this specimen signifies: FACS-sorted CD8+CD4-CCR7+CD45RA+ naive T cells. The source is a human donor in good health. Some libraries in this study had Jurkat cell RNA spiked in.

The chain couples TRBV6-2 or TRBV6-3 to TRBJ2-1, with 10 bases aligning to TRBD2. Looked up from germline, CDR1 is MNHEY and CDR2 is SVGEGT. The CDR3 spans 17 residues. Trimming removed 0 bases from V and 7 bases from J; junction bases left unmatched: 9. This CDR3 is CASSYSSPSGSLNEQFF. The DNA for the CDR3 is TGTGCCAGCAGTTACTCCTCCCCTAGCGGGAGCTTAAATGAGCAGTTCTTC.

This clonotype was seen at least ten times. V usage is TRBV20-1 and J usage is TRBJ2-3, with 7 nucleotides matching TRBD2. Germline CDR1 is DFQATT and CDR2 is SNEGSKA (reference sequence). The CDR3 spans 14 residues. The J segment lost 5 bases and the V segment lost 0 bases, leaving 5 bases of the junction unmatched. The chain's CDR3 is CSARDMREQDTQYF. Written as DNA, the CDR3 is TGCAGTGCTAGAGATATGCGGGAGCAAGATACGCAGTATTTT.

To note about this clonotype: The conserved phenylalanine or tryptophan is not found at the CDR3 terminus, so this likely reflects a read error. The chain links TRBV3-1 to TRBJ2-7; perhaps TRBD1 as D (6 bases). The CDR3 is made up of 15 amino acids. In germline, CDR1 is LGHDT, CDR2 YNNKEL (reference sequence). The CDR3 protein is CANSQGGSSWDEQYS. As DNA, the CDR3 is TGTGCCAACAGCCAAGGGGGATCCAGTTGGGACGAGCAGTACTCC.

This clonotype was found a few times. This rearrangement joins TRBV6-2 or TRBV6-3 to TRBJ1-5, with a weak D call TRBD1 (5 bases). Germline CDR1 reads MNHEY; CDR2 reads SVGEGT. Trimming removed 4 bases at V and 6 bases at J, with 10 bases between. The CDR3 covers 13 residues. The CDR3 sequence is CASSWGLSQPQHF. DNA of the CDR3: TGTGCCAGCAGTTGGGGCCTTAGTCAGCCCCAGCATTTT.

This clonotype was picked up a small number of times. The chain couples TRBV19 to TRBJ2-2; D is perhaps TRBD2 (6 bases). This CDR3 has 17 amino acids. CDR1 is LNHDA, CDR2 SQIVND, per germline (reference sequence). V was pared by 0 bases and J by 0 bases, with 11 bases between. This CDR3 is CASSIDVGGTNTGELFF. The CDR3 bases are TGTGCCAGTAGTATAGATGTCGGAGGGACGAACACCGGGGAGCTGTTTTTT.

In regard to this clonotype: It may be a read error: a sequence one base away is much more abundant. This chain uses TRBV4-3 with TRBJ2-1, with TRBD2 matching over 7 bases. Trimming removed 4 bases from V and 2 bases from J; junction bases left unmatched: 11. The CDR3 has 17 amino acids. Germline CDR1 reads LGHNA; CDR2 reads YSLEER. CDR3 bases: TGCGCCAGCAGCCGAGAGTTTGCGGGAGCCGCCTACAATGAGCAGTTCTTC. The encoded protein is CASSREFAGAAYNEQFF.

This clonotype was picked up many times. The rearrangement uses TRBV6-1 and TRBJ2-6; D gene uncertain. The CDR3 length is 18 residues. The V gene's germline CDR1 is MNHNS and CDR2 SASEGT. Trimming left V 0 bases short and J 2 bases short, with 14 bases between. The CDR3 DNA reads as TGTGCCAGCAGTGAAGCTGTGGGGTTGTGGGCTGGGGCCAACGTCCTGACTTTC. Translation gives CASSEAVGLWAGANVLTF.

This clonotype was recorded many times. The chain employs TRBV28 and TRBJ2-1, with unresolved D. CDR3 length: 13 amino acids. Trimming cost V 10 bases and J 0 bases, with 10 bases left between them. Germline CDR1 and CDR2: MDHEN and SYDVKM. The CDR3 here is CATTSPSYNEQFF. CDR3 coding DNA: TGTGCCACCACGAGTCCCTCCTACAATGAGCAGTTCTTC. The full variable domain, completed using reference TRBV28 and TRBJ2-1, is DVKVTQSSRYLVKRTGEKVFLECVQDMDHENMFWYRQDPGLGLRLIYFSYDVKMKEKGDIPEGYSVSREKKERFSLILESASTNQTSMYLCATTSPSYNEQFFGPGTRLTVL.

In this sample, this clonotype turned up a few times. This chain joins TRBV21-1 and TRBJ2-7. TRBV21-1 is described as a pseudogene. CDR3 size: 12 residues. CDR3 loop: CASSKSHYEQYF. The CDR3 DNA sequence: TGTGCCAGCAGCAAAAGCCATTACGAGCAGTACTTC.

The chain uses TRBV20-1 and TRBJ1-2; D gene ambiguous. This CDR3 has 15 amino acids. The V gene lost 1 base and the J gene lost 0 bases, with 12 bases spanning the gap. Germline V CDR1 and CDR2: DFQATT, SNEGSKA (reference sequence). CDR3 sequence reads: CSARGRRGTNYGYTF. The DNA for the CDR3 is TGCAGTGCTAGAGGTCGACGGGGAACTAACTATGGCTACACCTTC.

This clonotype was counted only a few times. The chain employs TRBV7-3 and TRBJ2-5, with D possibly matching TRBD1 (6 bases). Trimming left V 5 bases short and J 3 bases short, with 13 bases between. The CDR3 has 14 amino acids. The germline V gene has CDR1 SGHTA and CDR2 FQGTGA. The CDR3 here is CASSLQGPKETQYF. CDR3 nucleotide sequence: TGTGCCAGCAGCCTACAGGGACCTAAAGAGACCCAGTACTTC.

With regard to this clonotype: This sequence may be a read error, since a much larger clone differs from it by one base. J is TRBJ2-7 and V is TRBV9; no firm D call. This CDR3 has 14 amino acids. The V end was cut by 0 bases, the J end by 6 bases, with 13 bases between. The germline gives CDR1 SGDLS, CDR2 YYNGEE. The CDR3 loop is CASSVVPEGREQYF. CDR3 DNA: TGTGCCAGCAGCGTAGTTCCCGAAGGCCGCGAGCAGTACTTC.

This clonotype was recorded a few times. One end of the junction varies from germline; a read error may be responsible. The chain is built from TRBV6-2 or TRBV6-3 and TRBJ2-1; D is unresolved. The CDR3 totals 13 residues. Germline V gene data show CDR1 as MNHEY and CDR2 as SVGEGT. CDR3 amino acids: CASSYSSGPELFF. The DNA of the CDR3 is TGTGCCAGCAGTTACAGCTCAGGTCCCGAGCTGTTCTTC.

This clonotype was counted a few times. V gene TRBV27 combines with J gene TRBJ1-4; D gene uncertain. The V end lost 6 bases, the J end lost 5 bases, and 13 bases lay between the germline ends. CDR1 is MNHEY and CDR2 is SMNVEV in the germline V gene (reference sequence). The CDR3 spans 14 residues. The CDR3 DNA sequence: TGTGCCAGCAGGCCCATTTCGGGGAATGAAAAACTGTTTTTT. This gives the protein CASRPISGNEKLFF.

CDR3 protein: CAISGNLNEQYF. The CDR3 coding sequence is TGTGCCATCAGTGGGAATCTAAACGAGCAGTACTTC. The chain uses TRBV10-3 and TRBJ2-7, with no clear D. This CDR3 spans 12 amino acids. CDR1 and CDR2 from the germline V gene are ENHRY and SYGVKD. V was pared by 4 bases and J by 5 bases, with 9 bases between.

The genes are TRBV3-1 and TRBJ1-4; perhaps TRBD1 as D (6 bases). The CDR3 has 18 residues. CDR1 is LGHDT, CDR2 YNNKEL, per germline (reference sequence). The V end lost 1 base, the J end lost 0 bases, and 15 bases lay between the germline ends. In DNA, the CDR3 is TGTGCCAGCAGCCAAGGGAGGTGGGGACAAACAACTAATGAAAAACTGTTTTTT. Translating gives CASSQGRWGQTTNEKLFF.

In this sample, this clonotype turned up many times. CDR3: CASSWIGNQPQHF. CDR3 nucleotide sequence: TGTGCCAGCAGTTGGATCGGCAATCAGCCCCAGCATTTT. The chain carries TRBV28 and TRBJ1-5; D unclear. Germline CDR1 reads MDHEN; CDR2 reads SYDVKM. The CDR3 consists of 13 residues. Between the trimmed V and J ends, which lost 4 bases and 2 bases, there was a span of 6 bases.

As regards this clonotype: Possible read error: a much larger clone is one base away. The chain links TRBV20-1 to TRBJ1-1, with a tentative D call TRBD1 (5 bases). Germline V CDR1 and CDR2: DFQATT, SNEGSKA (reference sequence). V was shortened by 0 bases and J by 11 bases, with 16 bases between the two germline ends. This CDR3 contains 13 residues. CDR3 sequence: CSARDGIGVGAFF. The CDR3 region has the DNA TGCAGTGCTAGAGACGGGATAGGGGTAGGGGCTTTCTTT.

The CDR3 reads CASRVGHTEAFF. For the CDR3, the DNA is TGTGCCAGCAGGGTCGGACACACTGAAGCTTTCTTT. V and J are TRBV2 and TRBJ1-1; D is unclear. Between the trimmed V and J ends, which lost 6 bases and 3 bases, there was a span of 8 bases. Germline V gene sequence: CDR1 SNHLY, CDR2 FYNNEI. The CDR3 consists of 12 residues.

To note about this clonotype: Being one base from a much bigger clone, this may be a read error. The chain has TRBV28 and TRBJ2-3, with TRBD2 matching 8 bases. The CDR3 extends over 17 amino acids. J lost 4 bases, V lost 5 bases, and 14 bases had no gene match. Germline CDR1 is MDHEN and CDR2 is SYDVKM. In DNA, the CDR3 is TGTGCCAGCAGTCTTCGGGACGGGGGGGATTCGGCAGATACGCAGTATTTT. It codes for CASSLRDGGDSADTQYF.

As regards this clonotype: Given a much more abundant clone one base away, this may be a read error. The chain uses TRBV4-2 and TRBJ2-1, with TRBD2 matching 11 bases. Trimming removed 0 bases from V and 7 bases from J; junction bases left unmatched: 8. The germline V gene has CDR1 LGHNA and CDR2 YNFKEQ. This CDR3 comprises 17 residues. The CDR3 loop is CASSQDGALAGDNEQFF. The CDR3 DNA reads TGTGCCAGCAGCCAAGATGGGGCACTAGCGGGAGATAATGAGCAGTTCTTC.

This clonotype was recorded at least ten times. The germline gene is not matched at one end of the junction; a read error may be the cause. The V call is TRBV3-1, the J call TRBJ1-1; tentatively, D is TRBD1 (6 bases). The length of the CDR3 is 14 residues. Germline V gives CDR1 LGHDT, CDR2 YNNKEL (reference sequence). As DNA, the CDR3 is TGCGCCAGCAGCCAAGAGGGGGGTGGTACTGAAGCTTTCTTT. Protein: CASSQEGGGTEAFF. The full variable domain, in which reference TRBV3-1 and TRBJ1-1 provide the parts outside the CDR3, is DTAVSQTPKYLVTQMGNDKSIKCEQNLGHDTMYWYKQDSKKFLKIMFSYNNKELIINETVPNRFSPKSPDKAHLNLHINSLELGDSAVYFCASSQEGGGTEAFFGQGTRLTVV.